The next 13 T cell receptor beta chains were all read from a single sample in a study of blood T cells in healthy people across ages. PCR was performed a second time for about 7 to 11 cycles using a sample-barcoded 5' primer and a J-beta primer mix. MiXCR, applied by TCRdb to the 5' RACE reads, yields one record per CDR3 protein. The table has approximately 810,000 distinct CDR3 sequences, about 28% seen once. The source material was blood. The receptors were sampled from a woman of 80 years or more in good health.

In this sample, this clonotype turned up many times. CDR3 residues: CASSTPGLAFSYNEQFF. CDR3 in DNA: TGTGCCAGCAGTACCCCGGGACTAGCGTTCTCCTACAATGAGCAGTTCTTC. The rearrangement links TRBV6-2 or TRBV6-3 to TRBJ2-1; 10 positions match TRBD2. J gave up 0 bases and V 5 bases, and 7 bases lay outside the gene matches. CDR1 is MNHEY and CDR2 is SVGEGT in the germline V gene. The CDR3 spans 17 residues.

This clonotype has ten or more counts. CDR3 sequence (DNA): TGTGCCACCCGGACTAGCGGGCTCCCCTACGAGCAGTACTTC. This gives the protein CATRTSGLPYEQYF. This chain uses TRBV6-2 or TRBV6-3 with TRBJ2-7, with 11 bases aligning to TRBD2. CDR3 length: 14 amino acids. J gave up 2 bases and V 10 bases, and 7 bases lay outside the gene matches. CDR1 is MNHEY and CDR2 is SVGEGT in the germline V gene.

This clonotype appeared many times. The rearrangement uses TRBV18 and TRBJ2-3; D is uncertain. The length of the CDR3 is 16 residues. Germline CDR1 is KGHSH and CDR2 is LQKENI. V shed 1 base and J shed 1 base, with 12 bases lying between them. The CDR3 spells CASSPRGGRGTDTQYF. The CDR3 nucleotides read TGTGCCAGCTCACCACGGGGTGGAAGGGGCACAGATACGCAGTATTTT. Drawing the rest from reference TRBV18 and TRBJ2-3, the complete variable domain is NAGVMQNPRHLVRRRGQEARLRCSPMKGHSHVYWYRQLPEEGLKFMVYLQKENIIDESGMPKERFSAEFPKEGPSILRIQQVVRGDSAAYFCASSPRGGRGTDTQYFGPGTRLTVL.

The V call is TRBV4-3, the J call TRBJ2-7; no firm D call. The CDR3 has 14 amino acids. Germline CDR1 LGHNA, CDR2 YSLEER. V was clipped by 4 bases and J by 6 bases, with 16 bases between them. The CDR3: CASSPSGPASEQYF. In DNA form, the CDR3 reads TGCGCCAGCAGCCCAAGTGGACCCGCCTCCGAGCAGTACTTC.

V usage is TRBV29-1 and J usage is TRBJ2-5; weak D call: TRBD1 (6 bases). Germline CDR1 reads SQVTM; CDR2 reads ANQGSEA. V lost 4 bases and J 8 bases, leaving 14 bases between the germline ends. The length of the CDR3 is 12 residues. CDR3 sequence reads: CSVVQGLGTQYF. The DNA for the CDR3 is TGCAGCGTTGTGCAGGGGCTAGGTACCCAGTACTTC.

The rearrangement joins TRBV27 to TRBJ2-5; TRBD2 aligns across 7 bases. Germline CDR1 reads MNHEY; CDR2 reads SMNVEV (reference sequence). The CDR3 covers 16 residues. Trimming took 6 bases from V and 11 from J; bases not matched to a gene: 21. For the CDR3, the DNA is TGTGCCAGCAGCTTAGGGAGGGCCAACTCAGGCAATGAGCAGTACTTC. It specifies CASSLGRANSGNEQYF.

This chain joins TRBV24-1 and TRBJ1-5; 7 bases map to TRBD1. Germline V gene lookup returns CDR1 KGHDR and CDR2 SFDVKD. The CDR3 is 14 amino acids. V gave up 10 bases and J gave up 2 bases; unmatched junction bases: 7. The DNA for the CDR3 is TGTGCCACAACTGGCAGGGGGGGCAATCAGCCCCAGCATTTT. Its translation: CATTGRGGNQPQHF.

This clonotype has just a few counts. V gene TRBV12-3 or TRBV12-4 combines with J gene TRBJ2-3; maybe TRBD1 (6 bases). Trimming left V 3 bases short and J 4 bases short, with 14 bases between. The CDR3 consists of 15 residues. The CDR3 coding sequence is TGTGCCAGCAGTTTTTTCAGGGGTAGCGCAGATACGCAGTATTTT. Translation: CASSFFRGSADTQYF.

This clonotype was detected only a few times. The chain couples TRBV4-1 to TRBJ1-5, with TRBD1 matching over 9 bases. The CDR3 consists of 20 residues. Germline values: CDR1 MGHRA, CDR2 YSYEKL. After removal of 3 bases from V and 0 bases from J, the junction contained 15 bases not matched to a gene. The CDR3 spells CASSQTPGQGGSYSNQPQHF. CDR3 DNA sequence: TGCGCCAGCAGCCAGACTCCGGGACAGGGAGGATCTTATAGCAATCAGCCCCAGCATTTT.

This chain joins TRBV6-5 and TRBJ1-1; a possible D gene is TRBD1 (5 bases). CDR3 length equals 13 residues. Trimming shortened V by 7 bases and J by 5 bases, and 14 bases separated the two germline ends. CDR1 is MNHEY, CDR2 SVGAGI, per germline. CDR3: CASKGTKGTEAFF. The CDR3 DNA sequence: TGTGCCAGCAAGGGGACGAAGGGAACTGAAGCTTTCTTT.

This clonotype was recorded a few times. The V call is TRBV7-9, the J call TRBJ2-3, with 8 bases aligning to TRBD1. Germline values: CDR1 SEHNR, CDR2 FQNEAQ (reference sequence). V lost 2 bases and J lost 4; bases outside the gene matches: 11. The CDR3 spans 17 residues. The CDR3 DNA follows: TGTGCCAGCAGCTTACTAGGGGGGCAGGGGGCCGCAGATACGCAGTATTTT. Protein product: CASSLLGGQGAADTQYF.

On this clonotype itself: A read error may be the cause here, since a much bigger clone is one base away. This sequence joins TRBV20-1 and TRBJ2-7; D not resolved. CDR1 and CDR2 from the germline V gene are DFQATT and SNEGSKA (reference sequence). This CDR3 has 11 residues. This chain's CDR3 is CRATTLYEQYF. The CDR3 DNA sequence: TGCAGGGCTACTACATTGTACGAGCAGTACTTC.

Regarding this clonotype: Possible read error: a much larger clone is one base away. V and J are TRBV20-1 and TRBJ1-1, with D maybe TRBD1 (5 bases). Looked up from germline, CDR1 is DFQATT and CDR2 is SNEGSKA (reference sequence). The CDR3 runs 14 residues. Deletions cut 0 bases from V and 3 bases from J, with 11 bases between. The CDR3 DNA sequence: TGCAGTGCTAGAGAGTTTGGGGCGGACACTGAAGCTTTCTTT. Its translation: CSAREFGADTEAFF.